The next 24 T cell receptor beta chains were all read from a single sample in a study of shared clonotypes between healthy human individuals. Naive-designated CD8 cells lacked CD45RO, were positively enriched for CCR7, and omitted terminally differentiated effector memory CD45RA+ cells. Produced via immunoSEQ multiplex PCR; TCRdb's table is partial and in-frame only. This table holds 550,000 to 650,000 clones, approximately 96% found once. The sequencing input was naive CD8+ T cells sorted from blood. All receptors come from a woman in her 30s in good health.

The chain is built from TRBV30 and TRBJ1-2; the match to TRBD1 covers 7 bases. The CDR3 length is 15 residues. Germline V CDR1 and CDR2: GTSNPN, SVGIG (reference sequence). J lost 8 bases, V lost 3 bases, and 15 bases had no gene match. The CDR3 loop is CAWSFGAGGLGGYTF. Here the CDR3 DNA reads TGTGCCTGGAGCTTCGGGGCAGGGGGGCTTGGAGGCTACACCTTC. The full variable domain, in which reference TRBV30 and TRBJ1-2 provide the parts outside the CDR3, is SQTIHQWPATLVQPVGSPLSLECTVEGTSNPNLYWYRQAAGRGLQLLFYSVGIGQISSEVPQNLSASRPQDRQFILSSKKLLLSDSGFYLCAWSFGAGGLGGYTFGSGTRLTVV.

This clone was recorded only once. The gene calls are TRBV7-9 and TRBJ1-1; D is unclear. CDR1 and CDR2 from the germline V gene are SEHNR and FQNEAQ (reference sequence). The CDR3 extends over 13 amino acids. The germline V and J ends were trimmed by 5 bases and 7 bases, with 14 bases remaining between them. DNA for the CDR3: TGTGCCAGCAGCCCAATTTCGGGGAGTGAAGCTTTCTTT. Its translation is CASSPISGSEAFF.

The J gene is TRBJ2-7, the V gene TRBV10-2, with 7 bases lining up with TRBD1. J gave up 0 bases and V 10 bases, and 9 bases lay outside the gene matches. This CDR3 is 14 amino acids long. CDR1 and CDR2 from the germline V gene are WSHSY and SAAADI. CDR3 sequence reads: CATLGQENSYEQYF. Written as DNA, the CDR3 is TGCGCCACCCTAGGACAGGAGAACTCCTACGAGCAGTACTTC.

CDR3 in DNA: TGTGCCAGCAGTTCCCGGGACCCAACGGTCACTGGCTACACCTTC. Protein sequence: CASSSRDPTVTGYTF. The chain is built from TRBV27 and TRBJ1-2; D may be TRBD1 (5 bases). V shed 4 bases and J shed 7 bases, with 19 bases lying between them. Germline CDR1 and CDR2: MNHEY and SMNVEV (reference sequence). This CDR3 is built from 15 residues.

The chain recombines TRBV19 with TRBJ1-1; TRBD1 is a possible D gene (6 bases). The CDR3 has 13 residues. Deletions cut 3 bases from V and 7 bases from J, with 12 bases between. CDR1 LNHDA and CDR2 SQIVND come from the germline V gene (reference sequence). The CDR3 bases are TGTGCCAGTAGTATCTGGGGGGCCGGTGAAGCTTTCTTT. This encodes CASSIWGAGEAFF.

The rearrangement links TRBV5-6 to TRBJ1-1, with D unclear. The CDR3 runs 13 residues. Trimming stripped 3 bases from V and 0 bases from J, with 6 bases between. The germline V gene encodes CDR1 SGHDT and CDR2 YYEEEE. The CDR3, as DNA: TGTGCCAGCAGCTCCAATCTGAACACTGAAGCTTTCTTT. Its translation: CASSSNLNTEAFF.

In regard to this clone: This CDR3 is also generated by other DNA sequences in the sample. The CDR3 sequence: CASSLGLANEQFF. In DNA, the CDR3 is TGTGCCAGCAGCTTAGGACTAGCCAATGAGCAGTTCTTC. This chain uses TRBV7-9 with TRBJ2-1, with 7 bases that match TRBD2. CDR3 length: 13 residues. V lost 1 base to trimming and J lost 6 bases; unmatched junction nucleotides: 0. The germline CDR1 and CDR2 sequences are SEHNR and FQNEAQ (reference sequence). Filled out from reference TRBV7-9 and TRBJ2-1, the complete variable domain reads DTGVSQNPRHKITKRGQNVTFRCDPISEHNRLYWYRQTLGQGPEFLTYFQNEAQLEKSRLLSDRFSAERPKGSFSTLEIQRTEQGDSAMYLCASSLGLANEQFFGPGTRLTVL.

This chain connects TRBV6-1 to TRBJ1-4; no definite D call. Trimming stripped 4 bases from V and 0 bases from J, with 15 bases between. This CDR3 has 17 amino acids. Germline CDR1 reads MNHNS; CDR2 reads SASEGT. The CDR3 DNA reads as TGTGCCAGCAGTGTTCCGGCCCGGATTGCAACTAATGAAAAACTGTTTTTT. As protein: CASSVPARIATNEKLFF.

The V gene is TRBV28, the J gene TRBJ1-1; tentative D call: TRBD1 (6 bases). Germline lookup yields CDR1 MDHEN and CDR2 SYDVKM. The CDR3 runs to 14 residues. V lost 6 bases and J lost 0, with 11 bases in between. In DNA form, the CDR3 reads TGTGCCAGCAGCCGGACAGCGTTGAACACTGAAGCTTTCTTT. It specifies CASSRTALNTEAFF.

The CDR3 spells CASSVQGALAGGPGEQFF. In DNA form, the CDR3 reads TGTGCCAGCAGCGTCCAGGGGGCCCTAGCGGGAGGGCCGGGTGAGCAGTTCTTC. This chain uses TRBV28 with TRBJ2-1; the match to TRBD2 covers 12 bases. Germline trimming cut 6 bases from V and 9 bases from J; bases unmatched to any gene: 18. The CDR3 contains 18 residues. Looked up from germline, CDR1 is MDHEN and CDR2 is SYDVKM.

The chain couples TRBV11-2 to TRBJ1-1; D unresolved. V lost 5 bases to trimming and J lost 1 base, with 11 bases between them. The CDR3 has 14 residues. From germline, CDR1 is SGHAT and CDR2 FQNNGV. The CDR3 nucleotides read TGTGCCAGCAGCCCTAGACGGACGAACACTGAAGCTTTCTTT. Its translation is CASSPRRTNTEAFF.

This rearrangement joins TRBV9 to TRBJ2-7; D not certain. The CDR3 length is 15 residues. Trimming cost V 4 bases and J 0 bases, with 14 bases left between them. Germline CDR1 and CDR2: SGDLS and YYNGEE. The CDR3 region is CASSPRPTSSYEQYF. The CDR3 DNA follows: TGTGCCAGCAGCCCCCGACCGACAAGCTCCTACGAGCAGTACTTC. The full variable domain, rest sourced from reference TRBV9 and TRBJ2-7, is DSGVTQTPKHLITATGQRVTLRCSPRSGDLSVYWYQQSLDQGLQFLIQYYNGEERAKGNILERFSAQQFPDLHSELNLSSLELGDSALYFCASSPRPTSSYEQYFGPGTRLTVT.

The rearrangement uses TRBV29-1 and TRBJ1-2; 11 positions match TRBD1. Germline V gene sequence: CDR1 SQVTM, CDR2 ANQGSEA. This CDR3 region has 15 residues. The trim removed 4 bases at V and 4 bases at J, leaving 8 bases unmatched. Here the CDR3 DNA reads TGCAGCGTTGCCCGGGGACAGGGGGACCTCTATGGCTACACCTTC. Translating gives CSVARGQGDLYGYTF.

This CDR3 reads CASSLQLAGEYYEQFF. The CDR3 DNA is TGTGCCAGCAGCTTACAACTAGCGGGAGAATATTATGAGCAGTTCTTC. The chain recombines TRBV11-2 with TRBJ2-1; the match to TRBD2 covers 11 bases. The CDR3 sequence is 16 residues long. Germline V CDR1 and CDR2: SGHAT, FQNNGV. After removal of 2 bases from V and 8 bases from J, the junction contained 8 bases not matched to a gene.

This clone was seen once. The J gene is TRBJ2-1, the V gene TRBV5-6; D is unclear. CDR3 size: 13 residues. Germline values: CDR1 SGHDT, CDR2 YYEEEE. V lost 0 bases to trimming and J lost 4 bases, with 5 bases between them. The CDR3 is CASSLDWYNEQFF. In DNA, the CDR3 is TGTGCCAGCAGCTTGGATTGGTACAATGAGCAGTTCTTC.

The chain carries TRBV4-2 and TRBJ1-5; D may be TRBD1 (6 bases). V shed 2 bases and J shed 7 bases, with 15 bases lying between them. The CDR3 runs to 15 residues. Germline V lookup: CDR1 LGHNA, CDR2 YNFKEQ. The CDR3 sequence is CASSQSGGIRQPQHF. CDR3 sequence (DNA): TGTGCCAGCAGCCAATCCGGGGGCATTAGACAGCCCCAGCATTTT.

The chain carries TRBV13 and TRBJ1-2, with TRBD1 as a possible D gene (6 bases). V gave up 6 bases and J gave up 4 bases, with 18 bases separating them. The CDR3 runs to 15 residues. The germline CDR1 and CDR2 sequences are PRHDT and FYEKMQ (reference sequence). The CDR3 protein is CASSFQTGSPYGYTF. The CDR3 DNA reads TGTGCCAGCAGTTTTCAGACAGGAAGTCCCTATGGCTACACCTTC.

The V and J genes are TRBV27 and TRBJ2-1; perhaps TRBD1 as D (6 bases). Germline CDR1 reads MNHEY; CDR2 reads SMNVEV (reference sequence). Trimming removed 8 bases at V and 4 bases at J, with 12 bases between. The CDR3 extends over 13 amino acids. The chain's CDR3 is CASGPGAYNEQFF. The CDR3 nucleotides read TGTGCCAGCGGGCCAGGGGCATACAATGAGCAGTTCTTC.

The gene calls are TRBV27 and TRBJ2-5, with 9 nucleotides matching TRBD1. J was trimmed by 2 bases and V by 2 bases; bases with no gene match: 9. The CDR3 extends over 17 amino acids. Germline CDR1 and CDR2: MNHEY and SMNVEV (reference sequence). CDR3 sequence reads: CASSLGIQGALQETQYF. Here the CDR3 DNA reads TGTGCCAGCAGTTTAGGCATACAGGGGGCGTTGCAAGAGACCCAGTACTTC.

The gene calls are TRBV7-2 and TRBJ2-4; D call uncertain. The germline CDR1 and CDR2 sequences are SGHTA and FQGNSA. Trimming left V 0 bases short and J 9 bases short, with 6 bases between. The CDR3 is made up of 12 amino acids. Here the CDR3 reads CASSLASSIQYF. CDR3 DNA: TGTGCCAGCAGCTTAGCTTCTAGCATTCAGTACTTC.

This chain joins TRBV7-8 and TRBJ2-1; tentatively, D is TRBD2 (5 bases). The germline gives CDR1 SGHVS, CDR2 FQNEAQ. This CDR3 region has 17 residues. Trimming pared 5 bases from V and 0 bases from J, leaving 17 bases between. The CDR3 loop is CASSQPSGIGSYNEQFF. The CDR3 DNA reads TGTGCCAGCAGCCAACCAAGCGGAATTGGCTCCTACAATGAGCAGTTCTTC.

The chain recombines TRBV11-2 with TRBJ2-1; D possibly corresponds to TRBD2 (6 bases). Between the trimmed V and J ends, which lost 3 bases and 8 bases, there was a span of 17 bases. The length of the CDR3 is 15 residues. CDR1 is SGHAT, CDR2 FQNNGV, per germline. The CDR3, as DNA: TGTGCCAGCAGCTTTGTCGGGACTCCCAATGATGAGCAGTTCTTC. Protein: CASSFVGTPNDEQFF.

The chain links TRBV25-1 to TRBJ2-5, with unresolved D. CDR1 MGHDK and CDR2 SYGVNS come from the germline V gene. The CDR3 consists of 14 residues. The germline V and J ends were trimmed by 0 bases and 5 bases, with 10 bases remaining between them. CDR3 DNA: TGTGCCAGCAGTGAATATCAACCGGTGGAGACCCAGTACTTC. It is translated as CASSEYQPVETQYF.

The chain uses TRBV5-5 and TRBJ2-7, with TRBD1 identical over 10 bases. Germline V gives CDR1 SGHKS, CDR2 YYEKEE (reference sequence). The CDR3 is 14 residues long. V dropped 5 bases and J dropped 5; count of bases not matched to a gene: 7. The CDR3 spells CASRTGTGDHEQYF. Here the CDR3 DNA reads TGTGCCAGCAGAACCGGGACAGGGGATCACGAGCAGTACTTC.